The 31 T cell receptor beta chains presented below share a single source sample, sequenced in a study of blood T cell repertoires in COVID-19. The repertoire was sequenced with immunoSEQ multiplex PCR; TCRdb's copy has only in-frame clones and lacks some. The sample lists about half a million clones, approximately 83% occurring once. The material sequenced was peripheral blood. The receptors originated from a human donor in a cohort sampled during active COVID-19.

This rearrangement joins TRBV2 to TRBJ1-1, with D perhaps matching TRBD1 (6 bases). CDR1 is SNHLY and CDR2 is FYNNEI in the germline V gene. V lost 4 bases to trimming and J lost 0 bases, with 9 bases between them. The CDR3 length is 14 residues. This CDR3 reads CASSGQGMNTEAFF. The CDR3 bases are TGTGCCAGCAGTGGTCAGGGGATGAACACTGAAGCTTTCTTT.

The chain employs TRBV30 and TRBJ2-7; 7 bases are a match to TRBD1. This CDR3 comprises 12 residues. Germline values: CDR1 GTSNPN, CDR2 SVGIG (reference sequence). Trimming removed 2 bases from V and 6 bases from J; junction bases left unmatched: 4. CDR3 bases: TGTGCCTGGAGTCCTACAGGGGTCGAGCAGTACTTC. Protein product: CAWSPTGVEQYF.

This sequence joins TRBV11-3 and TRBJ2-7, with 10 bases that match TRBD2. The J segment lost 6 bases and the V segment lost 6 bases, leaving 5 bases of the junction unmatched. Germline-derived CDR1 and CDR2 are SGHNT and YENEEA. The CDR3 is made up of 13 amino acids. CDR3 sequence reads: CASSPGLATEQYF. The CDR3 DNA follows: TGTGCCAGCAGTCCGGGACTAGCGACCGAGCAGTACTTC.

The genes are TRBV5-1 and TRBJ2-5, with 9 bases fitting TRBD2. This CDR3 region has 16 residues. Trimming took 6 bases from V and 2 from J; bases not matched to a gene: 11. In germline, CDR1 is SGHRS, CDR2 YFSETQ. This CDR3 reads CASTLTRLAAQETQYF. For the CDR3, the DNA is TGCGCCAGCACCCTAACTAGACTAGCGGCTCAAGAGACCCAGTACTTC.

The chain recombines TRBV14 with TRBJ2-1; D is undetermined. The germline CDR1 and CDR2 sequences are SGHDN and FVKESK. Trimming stripped 4 bases from V and 7 bases from J, with 11 bases between. The CDR3 has 13 amino acids. The CDR3 bases are TGTGCCAGCAGCCTTCGCCAGAGGAATGAGCAGTTCTTC. Protein product: CASSLRQRNEQFF.

This sequence joins TRBV30 and TRBJ1-1; D perhaps matches TRBD1 (6 bases). V was cut by 4 bases and J by 6 bases, with 15 bases left in between. CDR1 is GTSNPN, CDR2 SVGIG, per germline (reference sequence). The CDR3 covers 13 residues. The CDR3 DNA follows: TGTGCCTGGATCAGGGGCGAAGAGGCTGAAGCTTTCTTT. Translating it yields CAWIRGEEAEAFF.

The rearrangement links TRBV6-5 to TRBJ2-7, with 9 bases matching TRBD1. Germline V gives CDR1 MNHEY, CDR2 SVGAGI. J gave up 0 bases and V 6 bases, and 6 bases lay outside the gene matches. The CDR3 loop spans 15 amino acids. This CDR3 reads CASRTPGQGSYEQYF. The CDR3 nucleotides are TGTGCCAGCAGGACACCGGGACAGGGCTCCTACGAGCAGTACTTC.

This sequence joins TRBV28 and TRBJ1-2; unclear D gene. The V end lost 8 bases, the J end lost 4 bases, and 17 bases lay between the germline ends. The germline CDR1 and CDR2 sequences are MDHEN and SYDVKM. The CDR3 is 14 amino acids. The chain's CDR3 is CASWRAASSYGYTF. The CDR3 nucleotides read TGTGCCAGCTGGAGGGCGGCCTCTTCCTATGGCTACACCTTC.

The chain recombines TRBV7-2 with TRBJ2-5; 8 bases match TRBD2. V lost 1 base and J lost 5; bases outside the gene matches: 9. The CDR3 has 16 amino acids. Germline-derived CDR1 and CDR2 are SGHTA and FQGNSA. This chain's CDR3 is CASSLDPSGGWETQYF. DNA of the CDR3: TGTGCCAGCAGCTTAGACCCCTCGGGAGGGTGGGAGACCCAGTACTTC.

The V call is TRBV9, the J call TRBJ2-7, with 9 bases matching TRBD2. Germline trimming cut 4 bases from V and 2 bases from J; bases unmatched to any gene: 7. The CDR3 runs to 15 residues. CDR1 and CDR2 (germline): SGDLS, YYNGEE. The CDR3 loop is CASSPQGLAPYEQYF. In nucleotides, the CDR3 is TGTGCCAGCAGCCCTCAAGGACTAGCGCCCTACGAGCAGTACTTC.

The chain recombines TRBV6-1 with TRBJ2-5; D may be TRBD1 (8 bases). V was cut by 4 bases and J by 5 bases, with 20 bases left in between. Germline assignment: CDR1 MNHNS and CDR2 SASEGT. The CDR3 loop spans 16 amino acids. In nucleotides, the CDR3 is TGTGCCAGCAGTGTCAACAGGGGGTATAGCGGGGAGACCCAGTACTTC. Translating it yields CASSVNRGYSGETQYF.

The chain uses TRBV18 and TRBJ2-1; TRBD1 is a possible D gene (6 bases). V was clipped by 0 bases and J by 6 bases, with 12 bases between them. Looked up from germline, CDR1 is KGHSH and CDR2 is LQKENI. This CDR3 comprises 15 residues. The CDR3 here is CASSPPTGPRNEQFF. CDR3 bases: TGTGCCAGCTCACCACCTACAGGGCCCCGCAATGAGCAGTTCTTC.

The chain is built from TRBV7-3 and TRBJ2-7, with 7 bases fitting TRBD1. Per germline, CDR1 SGHTA and CDR2 FQGTGA. The length of the CDR3 is 15 residues. The junction had 6 bases not matched to a gene; V was cut back by 2 bases and J by 2 bases. This CDR3 is CASSLVQGPTYEQYF. The CDR3 DNA follows: TGTGCCAGCAGCTTAGTACAGGGGCCTACCTACGAGCAGTACTTC.

The chain carries TRBV5-8 and TRBJ1-3; 9 bases are a match to TRBD1. CDR1 is SGHTS, CDR2 YDEGEE, per germline. The CDR3 sequence is 15 residues long. V dropped 3 bases and J dropped 4; count of bases not matched to a gene: 5. The CDR3 DNA reads TGTGCCAGCAGCTCGACAGGGGGAGGCGGAAACACCATATATTTT. Translated: CASSSTGGGGNTIYF.

The V and J genes are TRBV4-2 and TRBJ2-2, with TRBD2 identical over 7 bases. This CDR3 region has 16 residues. Germline V gives CDR1 LGHNA, CDR2 YNFKEQ. V trimming: 1 base; J trimming: 7 bases; junction bases outside the gene matches: 9. For the CDR3, the DNA is TGTGCCAGCAGCCAAGTCGCGACTAGCTCGAACGGGGAGCTGTTTTTT. Its protein is CASSQVATSSNGELFF.

The V call is TRBV29-1, the J call TRBJ2-3, with D unclear. The V end lost 6 bases, the J end lost 1 base, and 17 bases lay between the germline ends. CDR3 length: 15 amino acids. Germline V lookup: CDR1 SQVTM, CDR2 ANQGSEA. CDR3 DNA sequence: TGCAGCGTCCGCTATCTCCCGGTAGGCACAGATACGCAGTATTTT. Translation: CSVRYLPVGTDTQYF.

J is TRBJ2-7 and V is TRBV6-2 or TRBV6-3; TRBD2 matches at 8 bases. Germline-derived CDR1 and CDR2 are MNHEY and SVGEGT. The CDR3 totals 16 residues. The V and J ends lost 2 bases and 0 bases, in that order; junction bases with no gene match: 6. The CDR3 sequence: CASSYLTGTSSYEQYF. The DNA of the CDR3 is TGTGCCAGCAGTTACCTGACCGGGACTAGCTCCTACGAGCAGTACTTC.

The CDR3 loop reads CASSQSSGTQYF. CDR3 nucleotide sequence: TGTGCCAGCAGCCAATCGTCGGGAACCCAGTACTTC. The V gene is TRBV7-2, the J gene TRBJ2-5, with a possible D match to TRBD2 (5 bases). Trimming removed 5 bases from V and 8 bases from J, with 12 bases in between. The CDR3 extends over 12 amino acids. Germline CDR1 and CDR2: SGHTA and FQGNSA. Filled out from reference TRBV7-2 and TRBJ2-5, the complete variable domain reads GAGVSQSPSNKVTEKGKDVELRCDPISGHTALYWYRQSLGQGLEFLIYFQGNSAPDKSGLPSDRFSAERTGGSVSTLTIQRTQQEDSAVYLCASSQSSGTQYFGPGTRLLVL.

The chain links TRBV30 to TRBJ2-2, with a weak D call TRBD1 (6 bases). The CDR3 sequence is 15 residues long. The ends were cut back, 7 bases at V and 1 base at J, with 16 bases in the middle. Per the germline V gene, CDR1 is GTSNPN and CDR2 is SVGIG (reference sequence). The CDR3, as DNA: TGTGCCTCCCCTCGAGGCAGGGGGAACACCGGGGAGCTGTTTTTT. Amino acids: CASPRGRGNTGELFF.

This rearrangement joins TRBV2 to TRBJ2-7; TRBD1 agrees at 10 bases. CDR3 size: 13 residues. Germline trimming cut 10 bases from V and 6 bases from J; bases unmatched to any gene: 9. Germline CDR1 reads SNHLY; CDR2 reads FYNNEI. The CDR3 protein is CATSGTGDVEQYF. DNA of the CDR3: TGTGCCACCTCCGGGACAGGGGACGTCGAGCAGTACTTC.

The CDR3 spells CASSLPREGSTFF. The DNA for the CDR3 is TGTGCCAGCAGCTTACCCCGTGAGGGATCGACTTTCTTT. This chain connects TRBV11-2 to TRBJ1-1; D unresolved. The CDR3 sequence is 13 residues long. The V and J ends lost 2 bases and 12 bases respectively, with 16 bases between them. Germline CDR1 and CDR2: SGHAT and FQNNGV.

The V gene is TRBV18, the J gene TRBJ1-4; unclear D gene. Germline CDR1 KGHSH, CDR2 LQKENI. The CDR3 is 15 amino acids. Trimming cost V 2 bases and J 5 bases, with 12 bases left between them. CDR3 DNA: TGTGCCAGCTCACCAGCACCAGCGGCCAATGAAAAACTGTTTTTT. Amino acid sequence: CASSPAPAANEKLFF.

V and J are TRBV7-3 and TRBJ2-1; 9 bases fit TRBD2. The V gene end was trimmed by 7 bases and the J gene end by 9 bases; junction bases not matched to a gene: 22. The CDR3 has 18 residues. In germline, CDR1 is SGHTA, CDR2 FQGTGA. In DNA, the CDR3 is TGTGCCAGCACCTACCCCCCCAAGAGACTAGCGGTCGGGGGTGAGCAGTTCTTC. Translating gives CASTYPPKRLAVGGEQFF.

The chain combines TRBV28 with TRBJ1-5, with a tentative D call TRBD1 (5 bases). CDR3 length: 15 residues. V dropped 7 bases and J dropped 4 bases, with 17 bases sitting between them. The V gene's germline CDR1 is MDHEN and CDR2 SYDVKM. CDR3 DNA sequence: TGTGCCAGCATCCCCGGGGGGACGGAGAATCAGCCCCAGCATTTT. Its translation is CASIPGGTENQPQHF.

This clone was seen a handful of times. The chain joins TRBV7-2 to TRBJ1-2; weak D call: TRBD1 (6 bases). The CDR3 covers 16 residues. From germline, CDR1 is SGHTA and CDR2 FQGNSA. The germline V and J ends were trimmed by 1 base and 0 bases, with 12 bases remaining between them. The CDR3 reads CASSLDPGTTNYGYTF. DNA of the CDR3: TGTGCCAGCAGCTTAGATCCCGGGACAACTAACTATGGCTACACCTTC.

This clone has only one observation. The rearrangement uses TRBV27 and TRBJ2-7; 12 bases fit TRBD2. The V segment lost 3 bases and the J segment 12 bases; nucleotides outside the gene matches: 15. The CDR3 is 16 amino acids. Germline V gene data show CDR1 as MNHEY and CDR2 as SMNVEV (reference sequence). The CDR3 loop reads CASSFSPSLAGGSWYF. DNA for the CDR3: TGTGCCAGCAGTTTTTCCCCGTCCCTAGCGGGAGGGTCATGGTACTTC.

The V gene is TRBV19, the J gene TRBJ1-4, with TRBD1 as a possible D gene (6 bases). Deletions cut 0 bases from V and 8 bases from J, with 10 bases between. CDR1 is LNHDA and CDR2 is SQIVND in the germline V gene (reference sequence). There are 14 residues in the CDR3. CDR3 DNA: TGTGCCAGTAGTATAGATCGAAGGGGGGAAAAACTGTTTTTT. The encoded protein is CASSIDRRGEKLFF. Full variable domain (missing parts from reference TRBV19 and TRBJ1-4): DGGITQSPKYLFRKEGQNVTLSCEQNLNHDAMYWYRQDPGQGLRLIYYSQIVNDFQKGDIAEGYSVSREKKESFPLTVTSAQKNPTAFYLCASSIDRRGEKLFFGSGTQLSVL.

On this clone itself: Other DNA sequences from this sample encode an identical CDR3 as well. The chain is built from TRBV3-1 (or the pseudogene TRBV3-2) and TRBJ1-1; D remains unclear. The CDR3 has 13 amino acids. V lost 0 bases to trimming and J lost 1 base, with 3 bases between them. Looked up from germline, CDR1 is LGHDT and CDR2 is YNNKEL (reference sequence). The CDR3 sequence is CASSQDRNTEAFF. In DNA form, the CDR3 reads TGTGCCAGCAGCCAAGACAGGAACACTGAAGCTTTCTTT.

This clone was counted between two and nine times. The chain employs TRBV5-8 and TRBJ2-2, with D uncertain. The V end was cut by 4 bases, the J end by 5 bases, with 15 bases between. CDR3 length: 15 residues. CDR1 and CDR2 from the germline V gene are SGHTS and YDEGEE. DNA of the CDR3: TGTGCCAGCAGCCGCAGAAAGACCGGGACCGGGGAGCTGTTTTTT. Translated: CASSRRKTGTGELFF.

This clone was counted between two and nine times. The V and J genes are TRBV28 and TRBJ1-2; TRBD1 matches at 7 bases. V trimming: 4 bases; J trimming: 0 bases; junction bases outside the gene matches: 8. The germline gives CDR1 MDHEN, CDR2 SYDVKM. CDR3 length: 16 residues. CDR3 loop: CASSSGTAKANYGYTF. For the CDR3, the DNA is TGTGCCAGCAGTTCCGGGACAGCAAAAGCTAACTATGGCTACACCTTC.

The rearrangement joins TRBV30 to TRBJ2-1, with 7 bases fitting TRBD1. This CDR3 is built from 15 residues. After removal of 1 base from V and 0 bases from J, the junction contained 3 bases not matched to a gene. From germline, CDR1 is GTSNPN and CDR2 SVGIG (reference sequence). This CDR3 is CAWSGDSDSYNEQFF. The CDR3 bases are TGTGCCTGGAGTGGGGACAGTGACTCCTACAATGAGCAGTTCTTC.